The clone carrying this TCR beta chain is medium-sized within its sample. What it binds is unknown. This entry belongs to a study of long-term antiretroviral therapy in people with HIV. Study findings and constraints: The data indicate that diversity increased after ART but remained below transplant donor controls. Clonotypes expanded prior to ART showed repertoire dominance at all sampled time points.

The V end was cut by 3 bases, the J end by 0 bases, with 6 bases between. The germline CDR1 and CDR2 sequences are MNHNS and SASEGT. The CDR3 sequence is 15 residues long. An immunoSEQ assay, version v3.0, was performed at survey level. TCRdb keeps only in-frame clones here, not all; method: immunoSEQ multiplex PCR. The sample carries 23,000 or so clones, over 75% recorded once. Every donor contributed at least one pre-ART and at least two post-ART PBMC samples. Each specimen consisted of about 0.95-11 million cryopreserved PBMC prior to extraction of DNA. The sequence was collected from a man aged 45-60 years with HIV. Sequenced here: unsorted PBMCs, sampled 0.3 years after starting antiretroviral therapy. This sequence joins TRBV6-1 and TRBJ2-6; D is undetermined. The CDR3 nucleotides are TGTGCCAGCAGTGAGGATTCCTCTGGGGCCAACGTCCTGACTTTC. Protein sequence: CASSEDSSGANVLTF.